What follows are 26 T cell receptor beta chains derived from one specimen sequenced in a study of blood T cell repertoires in COVID-19. The repertoire was sequenced with immunoSEQ multiplex PCR; TCRdb's copy has only in-frame clones and lacks some. The sample lists around 200,000 clones, roughly nine tenths occurring once. The sequenced material came from PBMCs or T cells enriched from blood (not recorded which). The receptors originated from a woman in her thirties or forties with acute COVID-19.

The chain uses TRBV5-1 and TRBJ2-7, with D tentatively TRBD1 (5 bases). Per the germline V gene, CDR1 is SGHRS and CDR2 is YFSETQ. The CDR3 is 12 amino acids. The V gene lost 4 bases and the J gene lost 3 bases, with 8 bases spanning the gap. The CDR3 DNA reads TGCGCCAGCAGCATACAGGTCTACGAGCAGTACTTC. It encodes CASSIQVYEQYF.

This clone has a single count. J is TRBJ2-7 and V is TRBV5-5, with D maybe TRBD1 (6 bases). From germline, CDR1 is SGHKS and CDR2 YYEKEE (reference sequence). V lost 0 bases and J 2 bases, leaving 6 bases between the germline ends. The length of the CDR3 is 13 residues. In DNA form, the CDR3 reads TGTGCCAGCAGCTTGGACAGGGCCTACGAGCAGTACTTC. Encoded protein: CASSLDRAYEQYF.

The chain uses TRBV3-1 (or the pseudogene TRBV3-2) and TRBJ2-2; D gene uncertain. V was pared by 0 bases and J by 8 bases, with 16 bases between. This CDR3 is built from 16 residues. CDR1 is LGHDT, CDR2 YNNKEL, per germline (reference sequence). The chain's CDR3 is CASSQDMVLTEGELFF. DNA of the CDR3: TGTGCCAGCAGCCAAGATATGGTCCTCACAGAGGGGGAGCTGTTTTTT.

V usage is TRBV9 and J usage is TRBJ2-1; perhaps TRBD2 as D (6 bases). The V and J ends lost 2 bases and 5 bases respectively, with 11 bases between them. This CDR3 region has 14 residues. Germline CDR1 reads SGDLS; CDR2 reads YYNGEE. The CDR3 region has the DNA TGTGCCAGCAGCGTGGCGGGGCCCCACAATGAGCAGTTCTTC. Amino acids: CASSVAGPHNEQFF. The complete variable domain, with remaining parts taken from reference TRBV9 and TRBJ2-1, reads DSGVTQTPKHLITATGQRVTLRCSPRSGDLSVYWYQQSLDQGLQFLIQYYNGEERAKGNILERFSAQQFPDLHSELNLSSLELGDSALYFCASSVAGPHNEQFFGPGTRLTVL.

This chain joins TRBV20-1 and TRBJ2-1; D possibly corresponds to TRBD1 (6 bases). Germline values: CDR1 DFQATT, CDR2 SNEGSKA (reference sequence). This CDR3 has 11 amino acids. V lost 3 bases, J lost 15 bases, and 15 bases lay in between. The CDR3 sequence: CSASGQSSVFF. The CDR3 DNA sequence: TGCAGTGCTAGTGGACAGTCATCTGTGTTCTTC.

The rearrangement links TRBV19 to TRBJ1-6, with D perhaps matching TRBD1 (5 bases). The CDR3 is 12 residues long. Germline V gene sequence: CDR1 LNHDA, CDR2 SQIVND (reference sequence). V was pared by 5 bases and J by 10 bases, with 9 bases between. Here the CDR3 reads CASSARESPLHF. As DNA, the CDR3 is TGTGCCAGTAGTGCCAGGGAATCACCCCTCCACTTT.

The chain carries TRBV7-2 and TRBJ2-3, with TRBD2 matching 11 bases. V shed 3 bases and J 2 bases; nucleotides not matched to a gene: 7. The CDR3 runs 17 residues. The germline CDR1 and CDR2 sequences are SGHTA and FQGNSA. The CDR3 reads CASSLPSGGFYTDTQYF. The CDR3 DNA sequence: TGTGCCAGCAGCTTGCCTAGCGGGGGGTTCTACACAGATACGCAGTATTTT. The variable domain in full, completed from reference TRBV7-2 and TRBJ2-3, reads GAGVSQSPSNKVTEKGKDVELRCDPISGHTALYWYRQSLGQGLEFLIYFQGNSAPDKSGLPSDRFSAERTGGSVSTLTIQRTQQEDSAVYLCASSLPSGGFYTDTQYFGPGTRLTVL.

The chain carries TRBV27 and TRBJ2-7, with 9 bases identical to TRBD1. J lost 6 bases, V lost 0 bases, and 9 bases had no gene match. Germline CDR1 and CDR2: MNHEY and SMNVEV (reference sequence). The CDR3 extends over 16 amino acids. The CDR3 loop is CASSLSPGQGRREQYF. DNA of the CDR3: TGTGCCAGCAGTTTATCTCCGGGACAGGGAAGGCGCGAGCAGTACTTC.

The chain joins TRBV6-1 to TRBJ1-2; D gene unclear. Germline CDR1 reads MNHNS; CDR2 reads SASEGT. V dropped 2 bases and J dropped 4 bases, with 8 bases sitting between them. The CDR3 has 13 residues. The CDR3 DNA sequence: TGTGCCAGCAGTGAACGGACTTCCTATGGCTACACCTTC. Translation gives CASSERTSYGYTF.

The chain employs TRBV19 and TRBJ1-4, with 7 bases fitting TRBD1. V lost 6 bases and J lost 4; bases outside the gene matches: 8. The germline V gene has CDR1 LNHDA and CDR2 SQIVND (reference sequence). The CDR3 spans 15 residues. CDR3 DNA sequence: TGTGCCAGTAGACCCGCCGGGACAGTTAATGAAAAACTGTTTTTT. It codes for CASRPAGTVNEKLFF. Full variable domain (rest looked up from reference TRBV19 and TRBJ1-4): DGGITQSPKYLFRKEGQNVTLSCEQNLNHDAMYWYRQDPGQGLRLIYYSQIVNDFQKGDIAEGYSVSREKKESFPLTVTSAQKNPTAFYLCASRPAGTVNEKLFFGSGTQLSVL.

The chain links TRBV7-8 to TRBJ2-3; 9 bases are a match to TRBD1. This CDR3 has 18 residues. The V gene end was trimmed by 5 bases and the J gene end by 1 base; junction bases not matched to a gene: 13. From germline, CDR1 is SGHVS and CDR2 FQNEAQ. In nucleotides, the CDR3 is TGTGCCAGCAGCCCCTACCCGCGGCGGGACAGGGGCACAGATACGCAGTATTTT. Translated: CASSPYPRRDRGTDTQYF. The complete variable domain, with remaining parts taken from reference TRBV7-8 and TRBJ2-3, reads GAGVSQSPRYKVAKRGQDVALRCDPISGHVSLFWYQQALGQGPEFLTYFQNEAQLDKSGLPSDRFFAERPEGSVSTLKIQRTQQEDSAVYLCASSPYPRRDRGTDTQYFGPGTRLTVL.

The V and J genes are TRBV11-2 and TRBJ2-1, with TRBD1 as a possible D gene (6 bases). The CDR3 covers 13 residues. The germline V gene encodes CDR1 SGHAT and CDR2 FQNNGV. The ends were cut back, 10 bases at V and 7 bases at J, with 17 bases in the middle. In DNA, the CDR3 is TGTGCCATCTCAGGGTCCGACAGGAATGAGCAGTTCTTC. This sequence encodes CAISGSDRNEQFF. The complete variable domain, with remaining parts taken from reference TRBV11-2 and TRBJ2-1, reads EAGVAQSPRYKIIEKRQSVAFWCNPISGHATLYWYQQILGQGPKLLIQFQNNGVVDDSQLPKDRFSAERLKGVDSTLKIQPAKLEDSAVYLCAISGSDRNEQFFGPGTRLTVL.

This chain connects TRBV18 to TRBJ1-2, with 9 bases that match TRBD1. CDR3 size: 15 residues. CDR1 is KGHSH, CDR2 LQKENI, per germline. V shed 0 bases, J shed 4 bases, and the junction held 3 bases outside the gene matches. CDR3 sequence: CASSPPRQGGYGYTF. CDR3 bases: TGTGCCAGCTCACCACCCCGACAGGGGGGCTATGGCTACACCTTC.

CDR3 coding DNA: TGTGCCAGCAGTTCCGTAGCTCAGACCGATACGCAGTATTTT. Its translation: CASSSVAQTDTQYF. The chain links TRBV6-5 to TRBJ2-3; D is undetermined. V lost 4 bases to trimming and J lost 6 bases, with 14 bases between them. Germline CDR1 is MNHEY and CDR2 is SVGAGI. The CDR3 covers 14 residues.

The chain employs TRBV2 and TRBJ2-1, with a tentative D call TRBD1 (7 bases). Trimming left V 6 bases short and J 4 bases short, with 10 bases between. From germline, CDR1 is SNHLY and CDR2 FYNNEI. The CDR3 is 13 amino acids. In nucleotides, the CDR3 is TGTGCCAGCAGCGGGGGACAGTACAATGAGCAGTTCTTC. It encodes CASSGGQYNEQFF.

V usage is TRBV5-1 and J usage is TRBJ1-4, with D possibly TRBD1 on 6 matching bases. CDR1 SGHRS and CDR2 YFSETQ come from the germline V gene. With 4 bases removed from V and 3 bases from J, the gap between germline ends came to 16 bases. The CDR3 loop spans 16 amino acids. The CDR3 loop is CASSPTGTGSNEKLFF. For the CDR3, the DNA is TGCGCCAGCAGCCCTACAGGGACGGGATCTAATGAAAAACTGTTTTTT.

With regard to this clone: At one boundary the junction diverges from the germline segment, which might be a read error. The genes are TRBV6-6 and TRBJ1-2; perhaps TRBD1 as D (5 bases). The CDR3 consists of 15 residues. Germline CDR1 is MNHNY and CDR2 is SVGAGI (reference sequence). For the CDR3, the DNA is TGTGCCGGCAGTGCCACCGGGACTCCTGCTGAAGGCTACACCTTC. It specifies CAGSATGTPAEGYTF.

The chain recombines TRBV5-1 with TRBJ2-6; D is uncertain. The V end lost 0 bases, the J end lost 0 bases, and 7 bases lay between the germline ends. The CDR3 covers 16 residues. Germline loops: CDR1 SGHRS, CDR2 YFSETQ. The CDR3 sequence: CASSLEQISGANVLTF. The CDR3 region has the DNA TGCGCCAGCAGCTTGGAACAGATCTCTGGGGCCAACGTCCTGACTTTC.

The gene calls are TRBV3-1 (or the pseudogene TRBV3-2) and TRBJ1-1; TRBD1 matches 7 bases. The V gene's germline CDR1 is LGHDT and CDR2 YNNKEL (reference sequence). With V trimmed by 4 bases and J by 5 bases, 7 bases remained unmatched. This CDR3 region has 14 residues. The CDR3 DNA reads as TGTGCCAGCAGCCTACTGACAGGGAGGACTGAAGCTTTCTTT. Translated, it gives CASSLLTGRTEAFF.

The V gene is TRBV9, the J gene TRBJ2-3; D is perhaps TRBD1 (6 bases). Germline lookup yields CDR1 SGDLS and CDR2 YYNGEE. This CDR3 has 14 amino acids. The germline V and J ends were trimmed by 3 bases and 7 bases, with 15 bases remaining between them. CDR3 coding DNA: TGTGCCAGCAGCGGAGGGACACTCGAGTATACGCAGTATTTT. Translation: CASSGGTLEYTQYF.

The chain joins TRBV9 to TRBJ2-1; 8 bases agree with TRBD1. The CDR3 is 15 residues long. Germline V lookup: CDR1 SGDLS, CDR2 YYNGEE. V was clipped by 4 bases and J by 5 bases; unmatched bases: 8. The CDR3 coding sequence is TGTGCCAGCAGCCCGGGACAGGATTTGGACAATGAGCAGTTCTTC. Translated, it gives CASSPGQDLDNEQFF. Variable domain in full (rest from reference TRBV9 and TRBJ2-1): DSGVTQTPKHLITATGQRVTLRCSPRSGDLSVYWYQQSLDQGLQFLIQYYNGEERAKGNILERFSAQQFPDLHSELNLSSLELGDSALYFCASSPGQDLDNEQFFGPGTRLTVL.

This clone was picked up one time. The chain has TRBV5-1 and TRBJ2-2; a possible D gene is TRBD2 (6 bases). Germline assignment: CDR1 SGHRS and CDR2 YFSETQ. Deletions cut 4 bases from V and 0 bases from J, with 13 bases between. The CDR3 length is 16 residues. CDR3: CASSPRAGTNTGELFF. Here the CDR3 DNA reads TGCGCCAGCAGCCCAAGGGCGGGGACGAACACCGGGGAGCTGTTTTTT.

The chain combines TRBV14 with TRBJ2-1; no reliable D call. In germline, CDR1 is SGHDN, CDR2 FVKESK. The CDR3 is 11 amino acids. V was pared by 8 bases and J by 10 bases, with 12 bases between. The CDR3 loop reads CASALKYEQFF. As DNA, the CDR3 is TGTGCCAGCGCGCTTAAGTACGAGCAGTTCTTC.

The chain has TRBV19 and TRBJ1-6; TRBD1 aligns across 9 bases. From germline, CDR1 is LNHDA and CDR2 SQIVND (reference sequence). The CDR3 runs 15 residues. V dropped 9 bases and J dropped 8; count of bases not matched to a gene: 11. The CDR3 DNA reads as TGTGCCAGCGGGGGAACGACAGGGGGGTATTCACCCCTCCACTTT. Protein sequence: CASGGTTGGYSPLHF.

The chain joins TRBV7-3 to TRBJ2-2, with D hard to call. CDR1 is SGHTA, CDR2 FQGTGA, per germline. The CDR3 length is 16 residues. V shed 5 bases and J shed 0 bases, with 13 bases lying between them. The chain's CDR3 is CASSPQSFANTGELFF. CDR3 bases: TGTGCCAGCAGCCCGCAGTCCTTCGCGAACACCGGGGAGCTGTTTTTT.

The rearrangement links TRBV5-4 to TRBJ2-2; D is possibly TRBD1 (5 bases). Per the germline V gene, CDR1 is SGHNT and CDR2 is YYREEE (reference sequence). V was trimmed by 5 bases and J by 2 bases, leaving 10 bases between them. The CDR3 length is 14 residues. The DNA for the CDR3 is TGTGCCAGCAGACAAGACAGTAACACCGGGGAGCTGTTTTTT. Its translation is CASRQDSNTGELFF.